The 15 T cell receptor beta chains given below trace back to one sample, sequenced in a study of blood T cell repertoires in COVID-19. Method: immunoSEQ multiplex PCR; TCRdb's copy keeps in-frame clones and lacks some. The sample lists roughly 200,000 clones, around 81% seen once, with less than 5.5% in the top ten. Sequencing input: peripheral blood. All receptors come from a man aged 45-60 years with active or convalescent COVID-19.

The gene calls are TRBV24-1 and TRBJ1-3; no reliable D call. The CDR3 loop spans 10 amino acids. Trimming cost V 6 bases and J 7 bases, with 3 bases left between them. From germline, CDR1 is KGHDR and CDR2 SFDVKD. DNA of the CDR3: TGTGCCACCAGTCGGAACACCATATATTTT. Translated, it gives CATSRNTIYF.

CDR3 DNA sequence: TGTGCCAGTAGTCCCACAGGGGCCTACAATGAGCAGTTCTTC. Amino acid sequence: CASSPTGAYNEQFF. This chain uses TRBV19 with TRBJ2-1, with 7 bases fitting TRBD1. Germline CDR1 reads LNHDA; CDR2 reads SQIVND (reference sequence). With V trimmed by 5 bases and J by 2 bases, 3 bases remained unmatched. The CDR3 spans 14 residues.

The V gene is TRBV30, the J gene TRBJ2-1, with 9 bases fitting TRBD2. CDR3 length: 13 residues. CDR1 and CDR2 from the germline V gene are GTSNPN and SVGIG (reference sequence). The J segment lost 8 bases and the V segment lost 0 bases, leaving 2 bases of the junction unmatched. CDR3 DNA: TGTGCCTGGAGTGTAGCGGGGGGCCATGAGCAGTTCTTC. Translation gives CAWSVAGGHEQFF.

The chain is built from TRBV5-1 and TRBJ2-7, with a weak D call TRBD2 (6 bases). The germline V gene has CDR1 SGHRS and CDR2 YFSETQ. The CDR3 runs 16 residues. The V end lost 4 bases, the J end lost 1 base, and 18 bases lay between the germline ends. CDR3 sequence: CASSPRGAGPSYEQYF. CDR3 in DNA: TGCGCCAGCAGCCCCCGTGGAGCGGGCCCATCCTACGAGCAGTACTTC.

This sequence joins TRBV18 and TRBJ1-2, with 9 nucleotides matching TRBD1. The CDR3 covers 14 residues. The germline V gene encodes CDR1 KGHSH and CDR2 LQKENI. V gave up 3 bases and J gave up 8 bases; unmatched junction bases: 7. CDR3 bases: TGTGCCAGCTCACCTCCGGGACAGGGCGGAGGCTACACCTTC. This encodes CASSPPGQGGGYTF.

This sequence joins TRBV9 and TRBJ2-7; TRBD2 is a possible D gene (5 bases). V lost 4 bases and J 1 base, leaving 15 bases between the germline ends. Germline loops: CDR1 SGDLS, CDR2 YYNGEE. CDR3 length: 15 residues. CDR3 coding DNA: TGTGCCAGCAGCCTTCGGGGAGAACAGTCCTACGAGCAGTACTTC. Translation gives CASSLRGEQSYEQYF.

This chain uses TRBV7-9 with TRBJ2-3, with 11 bases fitting TRBD1. Germline-derived CDR1 and CDR2 are SEHNR and FQNEAQ (reference sequence). V dropped 0 bases and J dropped 4; count of bases not matched to a gene: 3. The CDR3 contains 16 residues. The CDR3 bases are TGTGCCAGCAGCTTAGCGAGGACAGGGGGCTCAGATACGCAGTATTTT. Translating gives CASSLARTGGSDTQYF. Supplemented by reference TRBV7-9 and TRBJ2-3, the full variable domain reads DTGVSQNPRHKITKRGQNVTFRCDPISEHNRLYWYRQTLGQGPEFLTYFQNEAQLEKSRLLSDRFSAERPKGSFSTLEIQRTEQGDSAMYLCASSLARTGGSDTQYFGPGTRLTVL.

The chain employs TRBV5-4 and TRBJ1-1, with no clear D. Deletions cut 1 base from V and 7 bases from J, with 8 bases between. The CDR3 consists of 12 residues. CDR1 and CDR2 from the germline V gene are SGHNT and YYREEE (reference sequence). The CDR3 is CASSLWAREAFF. The CDR3 nucleotides read TGTGCCAGCAGCTTGTGGGCCCGTGAAGCTTTCTTT.

The chain employs TRBV19 and TRBJ2-3, with 13 bases fitting TRBD2. The CDR3 consists of 14 residues. Germline values: CDR1 LNHDA, CDR2 SQIVND (reference sequence). V was clipped by 8 bases and J by 1 base; unmatched bases: 0. The CDR3 DNA sequence: TGTGCCAGTGGGACTAGCGGGGGCACAGATACGCAGTATTTT. Encoded protein: CASGTSGGTDTQYF.

The J gene is TRBJ2-5, the V gene TRBV5-4; TRBD2 matches at 11 bases. CDR3 length equals 16 residues. Germline CDR1 and CDR2: SGHNT and YYREEE (reference sequence). Unmatched junction bases numbered 5, after V lost 3 bases and J lost 1 base. CDR3 in DNA: TGTGCCAGCAGCTCCACTAGCGGGAGACTCCAAGAGACCCAGTACTTC. This codes for CASSSTSGRLQETQYF.

The chain recombines TRBV6-5 with TRBJ1-2; possible D gene TRBD1, 5 bases. This CDR3 contains 15 residues. Germline CDR1 MNHEY, CDR2 SVGAGI. The V gene lost 2 bases and the J gene lost 8 bases, with 18 bases spanning the gap. The CDR3: CASSYVPGRGGGYTF. CDR3 DNA sequence: TGTGCCAGCAGTTACGTTCCAGGAAGGGGAGGGGGCTACACCTTC.

CDR3 loop: CASSLRYNEQFF. CDR3 bases: TGTGCCAGCAGCCTCAGATACAATGAGCAGTTCTTC. The chain carries TRBV5-6 and TRBJ2-1; D is undetermined. Germline V gene data show CDR1 as SGHDT and CDR2 as YYEEEE. V dropped 4 bases and J dropped 4 bases, with 6 bases sitting between them. The CDR3 runs 12 residues.

The genes are TRBV6-1 and TRBJ2-2; 7 bases map to TRBD2. Trimming at V came to 0 bases and at J to 6 bases, leaving 4 bases not matched to a gene. CDR1 is MNHNS, CDR2 SASEGT, per germline. The CDR3 spans 15 residues. The CDR3 here is CASSEAAGRPGELFF. CDR3 sequence (DNA): TGTGCCAGCAGTGAAGCAGCGGGGCGTCCCGGGGAGCTGTTTTTT.

The chain has TRBV7-9 and TRBJ1-2; 7 bases agree with TRBD1. Germline V gene lookup returns CDR1 SEHNR and CDR2 FQNEAQ (reference sequence). The CDR3 contains 16 residues. V lost 2 bases and J lost 4; bases outside the gene matches: 10. The CDR3 is CASSLPNRGPTYGYTF. The CDR3 DNA reads TGTGCCAGCAGCTTACCTAACAGGGGACCCACCTATGGCTACACCTTC.

There are a few counts of this clone. The V gene is TRBV7-2, the J gene TRBJ1-1; 9 bases line up with TRBD1. The V gene end was trimmed by 5 bases and the J gene end by 5 bases; junction bases not matched to a gene: 9. Germline lookup yields CDR1 SGHTA and CDR2 FQGNSA. This CDR3 comprises 15 residues. The CDR3 sequence: CASSGAGTGRTEAFF. CDR3 coding DNA: TGTGCCAGCAGCGGCGCCGGGACAGGGCGAACTGAAGCTTTCTTT.